This passage covers 5 T cell receptor beta chains from one sample sequenced in a study of PD-L1 blockade in urothelial cancer. As to time point: pretreatment peripheral blood. The data were produced by immunoSEQ multiplex PCR, yet TCRdb's version contains in-frame clones alone and is incomplete. In the table there are 95,000 or so clones, around 87% of which are singletons. Here the sequenced sample was PBMCs, taken around atezolizumab (anti-PD-L1) treatment. The receptors were sampled from a man aged 55 to 69 with urothelial cancer.

The rearrangement joins TRBV29-1 to TRBJ2-5, with TRBD2 identical over 8 bases. J gave up 1 base and V 7 bases, and 8 bases lay outside the gene matches. The CDR3 is 14 amino acids. Germline CDR1 SQVTM, CDR2 ANQGSEA. CDR3 amino acids: CSAVRGTSQETQYF. In DNA form, the CDR3 reads TGCAGCGCCGTTCGCGGGACTAGCCAAGAGACCCAGTACTTC.

The V and J genes are TRBV28 and TRBJ2-7; 8 bases fit TRBD2. Germline trimming cut 4 bases from V and 5 bases from J; bases unmatched to any gene: 13. This CDR3 is built from 16 residues. CDR1 and CDR2 from the germline V gene are MDHEN and SYDVKM. CDR3 in DNA: TGTGCCAGCAGTTCTACACTTAGCGGGAACGTCCACGAGCAGTACTTC. Its protein product is CASSSTLSGNVHEQYF.

The J gene is TRBJ2-7, the V gene TRBV6-1, with TRBD2 identical over 8 bases. The trim removed 6 bases at V and 0 bases at J, leaving 4 bases unmatched. The CDR3 is made up of 14 amino acids. Germline assignment: CDR1 MNHNS and CDR2 SASEGT. The CDR3 DNA is TGTGCCAGCAGGCTAGCGGGTGACTCCTACGAGCAGTACTTC. It encodes CASRLAGDSYEQYF.

This chain uses TRBV18 with TRBJ2-7; D is perhaps TRBD1 (6 bases). V shed 6 bases and J shed 4 bases, with 16 bases lying between them. Looked up from germline, CDR1 is KGHSH and CDR2 is LQKENI. The CDR3 length is 14 residues. The CDR3 DNA reads as TGTGCCAGCTCCCCAGGGGCCCAGGGGTACGAGCAGTACTTC. Translation: CASSPGAQGYEQYF.

The chain employs TRBV6-5 and TRBJ1-6, with D uncertain. CDR1 and CDR2 from the germline V gene are MNHEY and SVGAGI. The CDR3 is 14 residues long. Trimming stripped 6 bases from V and 1 base from J, with 7 bases between. CDR3 amino acids: CASRARSYNSPLHF. DNA of the CDR3: TGTGCCAGCAGGGCGCGGTCCTATAATTCACCCCTCCACTTT.